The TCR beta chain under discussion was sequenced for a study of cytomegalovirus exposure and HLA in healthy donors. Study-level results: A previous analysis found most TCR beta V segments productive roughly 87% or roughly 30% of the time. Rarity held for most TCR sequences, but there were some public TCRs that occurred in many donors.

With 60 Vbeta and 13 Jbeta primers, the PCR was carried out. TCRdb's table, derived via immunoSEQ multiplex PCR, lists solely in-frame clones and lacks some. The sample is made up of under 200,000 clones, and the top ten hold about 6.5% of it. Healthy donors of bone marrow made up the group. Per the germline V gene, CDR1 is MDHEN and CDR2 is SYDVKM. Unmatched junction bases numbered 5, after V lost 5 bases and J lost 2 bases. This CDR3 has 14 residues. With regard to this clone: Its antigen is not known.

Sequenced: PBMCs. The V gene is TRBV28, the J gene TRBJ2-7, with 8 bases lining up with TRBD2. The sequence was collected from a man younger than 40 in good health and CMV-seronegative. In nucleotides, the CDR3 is TGTGCCAGCAGTCTCTTAGCGGGGACCTACGAGCAGTACTTC. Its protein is CASSLLAGTYEQYF.